This TCR beta chain originates from a study of blood T cell repertoires in COVID-19. Methods used by the authors: Scientists estimated how many nucleated cells there were by amplifying reference gene primers. Only in-frame clones appear in the TCRdb table, and some are missing; sequencing was by immunoSEQ multiplex PCR. V and J calls and clone size are given by that table; D and trimming were obtained from the DNA. The data hold about 65,000 clones, with around four fifths observed a single time. V lost 0 bases, J lost 4 bases, and 2 bases stayed unmatched. The CDR3 is made up of 15 amino acids. The V gene's germline CDR1 is SGHNT and CDR2 YYREEE (reference sequence).

The rearrangement joins TRBV5-4 to TRBJ2-1; 9 nucleotides match TRBD2. The clonotype comes from a human donor in a cohort sampled during active COVID-19. The sequenced material came from peripheral blood. DNA of the CDR3: TGTGCCAGCAGCTTGGATAGCGGGGGTTACAATGAGCAGTTCTTC. Its translation is CASSLDSGGYNEQFF. The whole variable domain, remainder taken from reference TRBV5-4 and TRBJ2-1, is ETGVTQSPTHLIKTRGQQVTLRCSSQSGHNTVSWYQQALGQGPQFIFQYYREEENGRGNFPPRFSGLQFPNYSSELNVNALELDDSALYLCASSLDSGGYNEQFFGPGTRLTVL.